The 20 T cell receptor beta chains below were found in one sample sequenced in a study of T-cell reconstitution after alpha-beta-depleted transplantation in children. For TCRbeta, the library was prepared with unique molecular identifiers. Each CDR3 protein gets one entry after TCRdb re-called the PCR reads with MiXCR. The sample lists almost 250,000 distinct CDR3 sequences, about 26% occurring once. The sample consisted of PBMCs, taken before TCRalphabeta/CD19-depleted stem cell transplant. These receptors originate from a girl between 2 and 10 years old with Fanconi anemia, due to receive a stem cell transplant.

The chain employs TRBV5-1 and TRBJ2-1, with D possibly matching TRBD2 (7 bases). This CDR3 region has 12 residues. CDR1 SGHRS and CDR2 YFSETQ come from the germline V gene. Trimming took off 3 bases at V and 10 bases at J, with 11 bases between the two ends. CDR3 sequence (DNA): TGCGCCAGCAGCTGGGGGGGCGACGAGCAGTTCTTC. It translates to CASSWGGDEQFF.

This clonotype appeared many times. V gene TRBV29-1 combines with J gene TRBJ2-5; TRBD2 matches at 11 bases. The CDR3 has 16 amino acids. Trimming cost V 5 bases and J 1 base; bases outside gene matches: 9. Germline V gene sequence: CDR1 SQVTM, CDR2 ANQGSEA. Here the CDR3 reads CSVSKSLAGGQETQYF. CDR3 sequence (DNA): TGCAGCGTTTCAAAGAGTCTAGCGGGGGGCCAAGAGACCCAGTACTTC.

The chain uses TRBV29-1 and TRBJ2-1; D is uncertain. The length of the CDR3 is 16 residues. V shed 3 bases and J shed 4 bases, with 19 bases lying between them. Germline CDR1 and CDR2: SQVTM and ANQGSEA. DNA of the CDR3: TGCAGCGTTGAGCGACCTGGGGTTTCTGGATACAATGAGCAGTTCTTC. It codes for CSVERPGVSGYNEQFF.

The rearrangement uses TRBV7-3 and TRBJ2-1; 7 nucleotides agree with TRBD2. Per germline, CDR1 SGHTA and CDR2 FQGTGA. The V gene end was trimmed by 4 bases and the J gene end by 4 bases; junction bases not matched to a gene: 13. This CDR3 comprises 17 residues. CDR3 nucleotides: TGTGCCAGCAGCTCCGTGGGCCCGGGACTATTTTACAATGAGCAGTTCTTC. Amino acids: CASSSVGPGLFYNEQFF.

In this sample, this clonotype turned up many times. The rearrangement links TRBV7-9 to TRBJ2-7; a possible D gene is TRBD1 (6 bases). CDR1 and CDR2 (germline): SEHNR, FQNEAQ (reference sequence). The CDR3 loop spans 15 amino acids. Trimming pared 0 bases from V and 5 bases from J, leaving 14 bases between. In DNA form, the CDR3 reads TGTGCCAGCAGCTTAGCAGTAGAGTACAGGGACGAGCAGTACTTC. It codes for CASSLAVEYRDEQYF.

This clonotype has a handful of counts. J is TRBJ2-5 and V is TRBV11-2; D gene ambiguous. The length of the CDR3 is 13 residues. In germline, CDR1 is SGHAT, CDR2 FQNNGV. Trimming left V 6 bases short and J 2 bases short, with 10 bases between. The CDR3 loop reads CASRSTLQETQYF. The CDR3 DNA is TGTGCCAGCAGAAGTACCCTACAAGAGACCCAGTACTTC.

This chain joins TRBV28 and TRBJ2-5; a weak D match, TRBD2 (5 bases). Trimming pared 5 bases from V and 1 base from J, leaving 11 bases between. There are 14 residues in the CDR3. Germline lookup yields CDR1 MDHEN and CDR2 SYDVKM. The CDR3: CASSERLTQETQYF. The CDR3 DNA sequence: TGTGCCAGCAGTGAAAGACTAACCCAAGAGACCCAGTACTTC.

This clonotype showed up many times. The CDR3 reads CASSSTSLGSYGYTF. The CDR3 DNA reads TGTGCCAGCAGCTCGACCTCGCTTGGGAGCTATGGCTACACCTTC. The rearrangement joins TRBV28 to TRBJ1-2, with D unclear. Germline CDR1 MDHEN, CDR2 SYDVKM. The germline V and J ends were trimmed by 6 bases and 4 bases, with 18 bases remaining between them. The CDR3 length is 15 residues.

The J gene is TRBJ1-2, the V gene TRBV10-3; D gene uncertain. Germline-derived CDR1 and CDR2 are ENHRY and SYGVKD. V was trimmed by 3 bases and J by 4 bases, leaving 15 bases between them. CDR3 length: 15 amino acids. CDR3 loop: CAISDWGNSSYGYTF. The CDR3 nucleotides are TGTGCCATCAGTGACTGGGGAAACAGCTCCTATGGCTACACCTTC.

The chain employs TRBV6-6 and TRBJ1-5; no definite D call. V shed 6 bases and J shed 5 bases, with 8 bases lying between them. The V gene's germline CDR1 is MNHNY and CDR2 SVGAGI (reference sequence). This CDR3 has 12 residues. The CDR3 sequence is CASRGLYQPQHF. For the CDR3, the DNA is TGTGCCAGCAGGGGCCTCTATCAGCCCCAGCATTTT.

J is TRBJ2-5 and V is TRBV7-9; D unclear. CDR3 length equals 15 residues. CDR1 SEHNR and CDR2 FQNEAQ come from the germline V gene (reference sequence). V gave up 3 bases and J gave up 5 bases, with 16 bases separating them. The CDR3 region is CASSFLSSLGETQYF. The CDR3 DNA reads TGTGCCAGCAGCTTTCTAAGTTCCTTGGGGGAGACCCAGTACTTC.

The rearrangement joins TRBV18 to TRBJ2-7; D is uncertain. This CDR3 is built from 11 residues. Germline V gene data show CDR1 as KGHSH and CDR2 as LQKENI. Trimming left V 3 bases short and J 6 bases short, with 6 bases between. CDR3 sequence: CASSPDREQYF. In nucleotides, the CDR3 is TGTGCCAGCTCACCGGACCGCGAGCAGTACTTC.

This chain links TRBV28 with TRBJ2-7; D remains unclear. This CDR3 has 12 residues. V gave up 3 bases and J gave up 6 bases, with 9 bases separating them. CDR1 is MDHEN and CDR2 is SYDVKM in the germline V gene. The CDR3, as DNA: TGTGCCAGCAGTTTGCTTAGGAGCGAGCAGTACTTC. This translates into CASSLLRSEQYF.

V and J are TRBV29-1 and TRBJ1-1, with D maybe TRBD1 (6 bases). This CDR3 comprises 16 residues. CDR1 is SQVTM and CDR2 is ANQGSEA in the germline V gene. The CDR3 protein is CTTKGVGVKKNTEAFF. Written as DNA, the CDR3 is TGCACCACGAAGGGGGTTGGGGTTAAGAAGAACACTGAAGCTTTCTTT. Full variable domain (outside the CDR3, taken from reference TRBV29-1 and TRBJ1-1): SAVISQKPSRDICQRGTSLTIQCQVDSQVTMMFWYRQQPGQSLTLIATANQGSEATYESGFVIDKFPISRPNLTFSTLTVSNMSPEDSSIYLCTTKGVGVKKNTEAFFGQGTRLTVV.

V usage is TRBV30 and J usage is TRBJ1-1; TRBD1 agrees at 10 bases. The CDR3 has 14 amino acids. V lost 1 base and J lost 7; bases outside the gene matches: 6. Germline assignment: CDR1 GTSNPN and CDR2 SVGIG (reference sequence). The CDR3 nucleotides are TGTGCCTGGAGTGGGGACAGGGGAGGTCTTGAAGCTTTCTTT. Amino acids: CAWSGDRGGLEAFF. Full variable domain (outside the CDR3, taken from reference TRBV30 and TRBJ1-1): SQTIHQWPATLVQPVGSPLSLECTVEGTSNPNLYWYRQAAGRGLQLLFYSVGIGQISSEVPQNLSASRPQDRQFILSSKKLLLSDSGFYLCAWSGDRGGLEAFFGQGTRLTVV.

V is TRBV2 and J is TRBJ2-5, with D possibly called TRBD1 or TRBD2 (6 bases each). Looked up from germline, CDR1 is SNHLY and CDR2 is FYNNEI. With 6 bases removed from V and 4 bases from J, the gap between germline ends came to 18 bases. The CDR3 is 15 amino acids. The CDR3 loop reads CASSQTAEGGETQYF. Here the CDR3 DNA reads TGTGCCAGCAGCCAGACAGCGGAGGGGGGAGAGACCCAGTACTTC.

This rearrangement joins TRBV28 to TRBJ2-7; either TRBD1 or TRBD2 may fit D (6 bases each). The ends were cut back, 6 bases at V and 7 bases at J, with 13 bases in the middle. Germline lookup yields CDR1 MDHEN and CDR2 SYDVKM. This CDR3 is 12 amino acids long. In DNA, the CDR3 is TGTGCCAGCAGGACGGGGGCATGGGAGCAGTACTTC. This sequence encodes CASRTGAWEQYF.

The V call is TRBV29-1, the J call TRBJ2-2; possibly TRBD2 for D (5 bases). V lost 2 bases to trimming and J lost 5 bases, with 9 bases between them. Germline V gene data show CDR1 as SQVTM and CDR2 as ANQGSEA. The CDR3 is 13 amino acids. The CDR3 sequence: CSVEIGSTGELFF. Written as DNA, the CDR3 is TGCAGCGTTGAAATAGGGAGTACCGGGGAGCTGTTTTTT.

This clonotype was picked up a small number of times. The V and J genes are TRBV29-1 and TRBJ2-1, with 7 bases fitting TRBD1. The ends lost 5 bases at V and 8 bases at J; junction bases unmatched: 9. CDR1 is SQVTM and CDR2 is ANQGSEA in the germline V gene. The CDR3 extends over 13 amino acids. The CDR3 nucleotides are TGCAGCGTTCGCGACGACAGGGACCATGAGCAGTTCTTC. It translates to CSVRDDRDHEQFF.

CDR3 residues: CASSQEWLAGASYNEQFF. Written as DNA, the CDR3 is TGTGCCAGCAGCCAAGAATGGCTAGCGGGAGCGTCCTACAATGAGCAGTTCTTC. The gene calls are TRBV4-2 and TRBJ2-1; 10 nucleotides line up with TRBD2. Germline CDR1 reads LGHNA; CDR2 reads YNFKEQ. This CDR3 spans 18 amino acids. J lost 1 base, V lost 0 bases, and 6 bases had no gene match.